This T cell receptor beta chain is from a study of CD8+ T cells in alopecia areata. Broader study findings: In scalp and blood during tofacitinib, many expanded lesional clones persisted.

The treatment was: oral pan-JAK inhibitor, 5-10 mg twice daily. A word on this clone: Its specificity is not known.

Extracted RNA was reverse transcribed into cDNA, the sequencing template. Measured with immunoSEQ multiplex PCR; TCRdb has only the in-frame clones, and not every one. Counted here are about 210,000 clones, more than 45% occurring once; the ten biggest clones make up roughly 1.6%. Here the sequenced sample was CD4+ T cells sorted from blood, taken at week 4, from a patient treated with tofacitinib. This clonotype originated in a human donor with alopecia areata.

The CDR3 bases are TGTGCCAGTAGTATGGGTAGCACAGATACGCAGTATTTT. Translation gives CASSMGSTDTQYF. The chain couples TRBV19 to TRBJ2-3; the D is unclear. V lost 3 bases and J lost 0, with 4 bases in between. Germline CDR1 LNHDA, CDR2 SQIVND (reference sequence). The CDR3 length is 13 residues. The whole variable domain, filled in from reference TRBV19 and TRBJ2-3, reads DGGITQSPKYLFRKEGQNVTLSCEQNLNHDAMYWYRQDPGQGLRLIYYSQIVNDFQKGDIAEGYSVSREKKESFPLTVTSAQKNPTAFYLCASSMGSTDTQYFGPGTRLTVL.